Listed here are 6 T cell receptor beta chains from one sample, sequenced in a study of CD4 and CD8 cells across lung adenocarcinoma regions. TCRdb reprocessed the PCR reads with MiXCR, giving one entry per CDR3 protein. The table shows some 22,000 distinct CDR3 sequences, with around 50% occurring only once. The sample was CD4+ T cells from the center of a lung tumor. These receptor sequences come from a male donor with lung adenocarcinoma. The CD4 and CD8 labels of this study may be unreliable.

J is TRBJ1-2 and V is TRBV27, with TRBD1 as a possible D gene (5 bases). CDR1 and CDR2 (germline): MNHEY, SMNVEV (reference sequence). V lost 4 bases and J 0 bases, leaving 6 bases between the germline ends. This CDR3 comprises 13 residues. CDR3 amino acids: CASSSGPNYGYTF. In DNA, the CDR3 is TGTGCCAGCAGTTCGGGACCTAACTATGGCTACACCTTC.

This clonotype was seen many times. The DNA of the CDR3 is TGTGCCAGCGCTACAGGGACCGGGACAGGGGGCTATCACAGCTCTGGGGCCAACGTCCTGACTTTC. Translating it yields CASATGTGTGGYHSSGANVLTF. The V gene is TRBV25-1, the J gene TRBJ2-6, with TRBD1 matching 12 bases. The CDR3 contains 22 residues. The germline CDR1 and CDR2 sequences are MGHDK and SYGVNS. V trimming: 8 bases; J trimming: 0 bases; junction bases outside the gene matches: 20.

This clonotype showed up many times. The chain links TRBV4-1 to TRBJ2-1, with D possibly TRBD2 on 5 matching bases. Trimming stripped 4 bases from V and 9 bases from J, with 16 bases between. Germline V gives CDR1 MGHRA, CDR2 YSYEKL. This CDR3 is 14 amino acids long. The CDR3 DNA is TGCGCCAGCAGCCCGGGTCTTCTGGGAGCTGAGCAGTTCTTC. Translating it yields CASSPGLLGAEQFF.

The chain has TRBV10-3 and TRBJ2-1; 7 bases are shared with TRBD2. The J call may be in error: the DNA end matches TRBJ2-5 better. The CDR3 extends over 15 amino acids. In germline, CDR1 is ENHRY, CDR2 SYGVKD. The CDR3, as DNA: TGTGCCACGGGTTACGGGGGGAGTGACCAGGGCACCCAGTACTTC. Translating it yields CATGYGGSDQGTQYF.

This clonotype was recorded at least ten times. This sequence joins TRBV27 and TRBJ2-5; 9 bases match TRBD2. This CDR3 spans 17 amino acids. CDR1 is MNHEY, CDR2 SMNVEV, per germline (reference sequence). The ends lost 3 bases at V and 2 bases at J; junction bases unmatched: 10. This chain's CDR3 is CASSFWGSGRVQETQYF. CDR3 DNA sequence: TGTGCCAGCAGTTTTTGGGGTAGCGGGAGAGTACAAGAGACCCAGTACTTC.

This clonotype has a handful of counts. V is TRBV6-1 and J is TRBJ1-2; D is undetermined. V was cut by 0 bases and J by 5 bases, with 10 bases left in between. The CDR3 consists of 14 residues. Germline CDR1 reads MNHNS; CDR2 reads SASEGT. The CDR3 sequence is CASSEASGGYGYTF. The CDR3 DNA sequence: TGTGCCAGCAGTGAAGCGAGTGGCGGTTATGGCTACACCTTC.